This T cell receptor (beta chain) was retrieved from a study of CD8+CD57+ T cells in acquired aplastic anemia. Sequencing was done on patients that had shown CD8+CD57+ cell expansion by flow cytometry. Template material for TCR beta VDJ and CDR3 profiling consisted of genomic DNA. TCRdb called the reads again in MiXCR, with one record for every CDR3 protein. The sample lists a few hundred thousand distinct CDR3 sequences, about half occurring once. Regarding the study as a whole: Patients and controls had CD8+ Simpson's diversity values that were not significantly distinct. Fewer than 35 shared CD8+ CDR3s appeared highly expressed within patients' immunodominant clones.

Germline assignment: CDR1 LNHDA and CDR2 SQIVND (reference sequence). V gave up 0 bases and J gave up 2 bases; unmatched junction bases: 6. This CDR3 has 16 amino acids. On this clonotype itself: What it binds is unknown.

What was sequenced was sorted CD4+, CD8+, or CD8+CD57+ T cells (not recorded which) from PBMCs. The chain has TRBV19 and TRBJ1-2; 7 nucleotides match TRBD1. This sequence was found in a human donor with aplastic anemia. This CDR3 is CASSIDWAGGNYGYTF. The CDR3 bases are TGTGCCAGTAGTATAGATTGGGCAGGGGGGAACTATGGCTACACCTTC.